Each of the 8 T cell receptor beta chains below was sequenced from the same sample in a study of blood T cell repertoires in COVID-19. Produced via immunoSEQ multiplex PCR; TCRdb's table is partial and in-frame only. Among about 150,000 clones listed, around 84% were seen once. The sequenced sample consisted of peripheral blood. These receptors were obtained from a man between 45 and 60 years old with active or convalescent COVID-19.

V usage is TRBV30 and J usage is TRBJ1-5; 10 bases fit TRBD1. CDR1 is GTSNPN and CDR2 is SVGIG in the germline V gene (reference sequence). The CDR3 runs 14 residues. Trimming took 3 bases from V and 7 from J; bases not matched to a gene: 6. CDR3 loop: CAWSTGTGAQPQHF. Written as DNA, the CDR3 is TGTGCCTGGAGCACCGGGACAGGGGCCCAGCCCCAGCATTTT.

The chain uses TRBV27 and TRBJ1-1; TRBD1 is a possible D gene (6 bases). The ends were cut back, 3 bases at V and 7 bases at J, with 15 bases in the middle. The germline CDR1 and CDR2 sequences are MNHEY and SMNVEV (reference sequence). CDR3 length equals 14 residues. Here the CDR3 DNA reads TGTGCCAGCAGTTTTTCGCCGGGGGGCGTTGAAGCTTTCTTT. It encodes CASSFSPGGVEAFF.

The gene calls are TRBV7-8 and TRBJ1-2; 7 bases match TRBD1. J gave up 7 bases and V 4 bases, and 6 bases lay outside the gene matches. This CDR3 region has 13 residues. In germline, CDR1 is SGHVS, CDR2 FQNEAQ. CDR3 nucleotides: TGTGCCAGCAGCTCAAACAGGGGTACTGGCTACACCTTC. Protein product: CASSSNRGTGYTF.

This sequence joins TRBV9 and TRBJ2-5, with 10 bases lining up with TRBD1. Germline V CDR1 and CDR2: SGDLS, YYNGEE. V was clipped by 3 bases and J by 5 bases; unmatched bases: 7. CDR3 length: 15 amino acids. CDR3 sequence (DNA): TGTGCCAGCAGCGAGTCCCCGGGACAGGGGGAGACCCAGTACTTC. Protein sequence: CASSESPGQGETQYF.

V is TRBV7-2 and J is TRBJ2-3; 8 bases line up with TRBD1. This CDR3 is built from 15 residues. Germline V gene sequence: CDR1 SGHTA, CDR2 FQGNSA. The trim removed 5 bases at V and 2 bases at J, leaving 6 bases unmatched. CDR3 amino acids: CASSRQGHDTDTQYF. In nucleotides, the CDR3 is TGTGCCAGCAGCAGACAGGGGCACGACACAGATACGCAGTATTTT.

The rearrangement uses TRBV6-2 or TRBV6-3 and TRBJ1-5; D call uncertain. Trimming stripped 2 bases from V and 2 bases from J, with 7 bases between. The CDR3 is 14 amino acids. CDR1 is MNHEY and CDR2 is SVGEGT in the germline V gene. CDR3 sequence reads: CASSYGLGNQPQHF. In DNA, the CDR3 is TGTGCCAGCAGTTACGGACTGGGCAATCAGCCCCAGCATTTT.

V is TRBV12-5 and J is TRBJ2-1; the match to TRBD2 covers 12 bases. The CDR3 sequence is 15 residues long. Germline lookup yields CDR1 LGHNT and CDR2 FRNRAP. After removal of 6 bases from V and 6 bases from J, the junction contained 6 bases not matched to a gene. CDR3 coding DNA: TGTGCTAGTGGGCAGACTAGCGGGAGAATCAATGAGCAGTTCTTC. It specifies CASGQTSGRINEQFF.

The sample holds a few counts of this clone. The chain carries TRBV21-1 and TRBJ2-1; the D call of TRBD2 is as the table states it, not checked on the DNA. TRBV21-1 is given as a pseudogene. The CDR3 sequence is 18 residues long. DNA of the CDR3: TGTGCCAGCAGCTTGCGGACTAGCGTAGGGTCACTCTACAATGAGCAGTTCTTC. This codes for CASSLRTSVGSLYNEQFF.